This entry concerns a single T cell receptor (beta chain). The antigen is undetermined. Sequencing used immunoSEQ multiplex PCR; TCRdb keeps in-frame clones, though not all of them. The sample has about 82,000 clones, about 87% seen once. The data belong to a study of siplizumab effects on memory and regulatory T cells. Study findings and constraints: Naive-or-memory phenotypes were unassignable for roughly 75-95% of proliferating CD4+ or CD8+ clones. There appeared to be greater diversity in naive T cells than in memory cells, and naive T cells seemed major contributors to the alloresponse. The average Treg-derived proportion among mappable alloreactive CD4+ clones was 65% to 80% with siplizumab versus 25% to 30% in controls. Siplizumab significantly brought down the alloreactive sequences that trace back to unstimulated CD4+ memory cells.

This sequence originates from a human donor in good health. What was sequenced was Tregs sorted from blood.

The CDR3 loop is CASSLRGGSYNEQFF. In DNA, the CDR3 is TGTGCCAGCTCTTTGCGGGGGGGCAGCTACAATGAGCAGTTCTTC. The genes are TRBV27 and TRBJ2-1; 9 bases agree with TRBD2. The trim removed 8 bases at V and 3 bases at J, leaving 8 bases unmatched. Germline CDR1 and CDR2: MNHEY and SMNVEV (reference sequence). This CDR3 comprises 15 residues.